This T cell receptor (beta chain) was retrieved from a study of T-cell memory formation after mild COVID-19. The table lists this clonotype with a few counts. The target antigen is unknown. V trimming: 7 bases; J trimming: 1 base; junction bases outside the gene matches: 13. The CDR3 is 17 amino acids. From germline, CDR1 is SGHDT and CDR2 YYEEEE. Using constant-segment primers, 5'RACE produced TCR alpha and TCR beta cDNA libraries carrying sample barcodes and UMIs. TCRdb called the 5' RACE reads again in MiXCR, with one record for every CDR3 protein. The data contain hundreds of thousands of distinct CDR3 sequences, nearly 25% of them seen just once; the ten biggest clones take up about 12%. General study findings and limits: Shrinking CD4+ clones were chiefly CM and EM; CD8+ ones were chiefly EMRA. Clones that shrank (day 15 to 85) were balanced CD4/CD8, whereas later expanders leaned CD4+. Pre-infection memory carried some responding clones, suggesting that cross-reactive memory joined.

The source of this sequence is an adult woman who had mild COVID-19 (a few samples of this study predate the infection). Cell type and time point are not known. The chain links TRBV5-6 to TRBJ2-4, with 8 bases lining up with TRBD1. The sequenced sample was PBMCs or a T cell subset sorted from them (not recorded which). CDR3 in amino acids: CASSRGQVLSAKNIQYF. The CDR3 bases are TGTGCCAGCTCGAGGGGACAGGTCCTGAGCGCCAAAAACATTCAGTACTTC. Filled out from reference TRBV5-6 and TRBJ2-4, the complete variable domain reads DAGVTQSPTHLIKTRGQQVTLRCSPKSGHDTVSWYQQALGQGPQFIFQYYEEEERQRGNFPDRFSGHQFPNYSSELNVNALLLGDSALYLCASSRGQVLSAKNIQYFGAGTRLSVL.